This T cell receptor (beta chain) was identified in a study of blood T cell repertoires in COVID-19. TCRdb's copy holds only in-frame clones and misses some; the assay was immunoSEQ multiplex PCR. The sample records about 220,000 clones, 70% to 85% being singletons. Germline loops: CDR1 KGHSH, CDR2 LQKENI. This CDR3 region has 15 residues. J lost 5 bases, V lost 4 bases, and 8 bases had no gene match. This TCR derives from a woman aged 60-70 years who had recovered from COVID-19. The sequenced sample consisted of PBMCs or T cells enriched from blood (not recorded which). V usage is TRBV18 and J usage is TRBJ2-7, with TRBD1 matching over 10 bases. The CDR3 nucleotides are TGTGCCAGCTCACAAGCGGACAGGGGGGTCAACGAGCAGTACTTC. Its translation is CASSQADRGVNEQYF. Full variable domain (rest looked up from reference TRBV18 and TRBJ2-7): NAGVMQNPRHLVRRRGQEARLRCSPMKGHSHVYWYRQLPEEGLKFMVYLQKENIIDESGMPKERFSAEFPKEGPSILRIQQVVRGDSAAYFCASSQADRGVNEQYFGPGTRLTVT.